This T cell receptor (beta chain) was found in a study of blood T cells in healthy people across ages (dated by TCRdb to the mid-2010s). About the study as a whole: In model experiments, template switching captured about one uniquely barcoded TCR beta cDNA molecule for every two T cells. The study measured age-related changes in TCR beta repertoire diversity using deep sequencing normalized with unique cDNA molecular identifiers. The donors were split into four age groups: young (average about 15 years), middle-aged (more than 35), aged (around 67) and long-lived (approximately 80). To avoid experimental bias, donors of different ages were randomly spread across the sequencing lanes. For two donors (one aged 18 to 29 and one aged 80 or older), the study analyzed two additional independent replicas of 1 million unique cDNA reads from the same blood draw. Beyond this particular receptor, the publication reports: Compared with the aged group, the long-lived group had more naive CD4+ T cells, fewer expanded clones and increased TCR diversity, suggesting age selection. Observed TCR beta diversity per million T cells fell roughly linearly with age, and a significant reduction was already apparent by age around 40. Because donor CMV infection status was unknown, age-related changes in expanded clonotypes were potentially confounded. Bulk unsorted PBMC profiling prevented conclusive comparison of naive and antigen-experienced compartments. A strong correlation was found between observed TCR beta diversity and the percentage of naive T cells measured by flow cytometry. Estimates of total diversity based on one million sequenced T cells were considered lower bounds and underestimates.

CDR1 and CDR2, per the germline V gene, are SGHTA and FQGNSA. The CDR3 runs 16 residues from the cysteine to the phenylalanine. This entry keeps only the CDR3 DNA: 48 bases, framed from base 1. From V the trimming removes 1 base and from J it removes 9 bases, while the gene matches leave 11 bases of the junction unaccounted for. As concerns this clonotype: What antigen it recognizes has not been identified. It has no much larger one-base neighbor in the sample; base qualities were not kept.

The library was generated by 5' RACE. Sequencing instrument: Illumina HiSeq 2500. The second PCR ran for about 6 to 12 cycles and used a J-beta primer mix along with a sample-barcoded 5' primer. A template-switch 5' adaptor carrying 12 random nucleotides introduced a unique molecular identifier onto each TCR beta cDNA molecule. Each sample yielded at least 2.5 million CDR3-containing paired-end reads. First-strand cDNA was synthesized from all RNA with the Mint cDNA synthesis kit, primed by a TRBC-specific oligonucleotide. After uracil-DNA glycosylase treatment, a first 18-cycle PCR used universal primers M1SS and BC2_uni_R on all cDNA. Per the source publication's procedure: Each sample was normalized by randomly selecting 1 million high-quality reads, each carrying a distinct molecular identifier. Instead of being binned into consensus sequences, reads that shared molecular identifiers were thrown out. CDR3 identification, clonotype clustering and error correction used MiTCR with a Q25 quality threshold and the strictest error-elimination algorithm. Lower-bound total TCR beta diversity was estimated with a nonparametric unseen species model using Euler transformation. In TCRdb, the public reads were trimmed at Q25 with fastp and aligned with MiXCR, with productive beta chains retained. Under each unique CDR3 protein, matching rows form one entry showing the most common genes and DNA. The V and J calls reflect TCRdb's pipeline rather than the authors' work. Counted in this sample were more than 1.4 million distinct CDR3 sequences; roughly 45% of them appeared once. The ten largest clones capture under 8% of the sample.

The 35 to 40 donors, aged roughly 6 to 100 years, were systemically healthy Caucasian individuals from Russia. Each donor gave about 11 milliliters of peripheral blood, drawn into EDTA-treated Vacutainer tubes. Ficoll-Paque density-gradient centrifugation was used to isolate PBMCs, with at least 6.5 million obtained per sample. Trizol reagent was used to extract total RNA from the PBMCs, yielding at least 5 micrograms per sample. Naive CD45RAhigh/CD27high T cell percentages were measured by flow cytometry on a PBMC aliquot from every donor. The source of this sequence is a young woman in good health. Sequencing was performed on blood. The chain was built from TRBV7-2 and TRBJ2-3; the junction holds 9 bases that match TRBD2. The DNA sequence reads TGTGCCAGCAGCTTAGAGATGGGACTAGCCCTTCGGACGCAGTATTTT. This encodes CASSLEMGLALRTQYF. The reference TRBV7-2 and TRBJ2-3 proteins fill in what lies around the CDR3, so the full variable domain reads GAGVSQSPSNKVTEKGKDVELRCDPISGHTALYWYRQSLGQGLEFLIYFQGNSAPDKSGLPSDRFSAERTGGSVSTLTIQRTQQEDSAVYLCASSLEMGLALRTQYFGPGTRLTVL.